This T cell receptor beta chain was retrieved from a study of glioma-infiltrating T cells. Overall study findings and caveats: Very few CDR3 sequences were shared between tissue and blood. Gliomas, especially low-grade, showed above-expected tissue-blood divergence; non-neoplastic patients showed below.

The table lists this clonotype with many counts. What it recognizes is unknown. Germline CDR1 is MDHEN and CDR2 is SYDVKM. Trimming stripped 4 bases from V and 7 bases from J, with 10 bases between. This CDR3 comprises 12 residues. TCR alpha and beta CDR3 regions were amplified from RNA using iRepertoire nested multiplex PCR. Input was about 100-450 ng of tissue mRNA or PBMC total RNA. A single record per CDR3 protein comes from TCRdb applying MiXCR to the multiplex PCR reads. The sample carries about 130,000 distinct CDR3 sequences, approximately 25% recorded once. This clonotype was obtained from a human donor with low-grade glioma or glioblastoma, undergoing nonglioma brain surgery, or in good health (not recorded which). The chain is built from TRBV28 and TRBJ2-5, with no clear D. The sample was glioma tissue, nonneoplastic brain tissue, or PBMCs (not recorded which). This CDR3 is CASSSLGGTQYF. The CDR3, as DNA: TGTGCCAGCAGTTCCCTGGGCGGGACCCAGTACTTC.